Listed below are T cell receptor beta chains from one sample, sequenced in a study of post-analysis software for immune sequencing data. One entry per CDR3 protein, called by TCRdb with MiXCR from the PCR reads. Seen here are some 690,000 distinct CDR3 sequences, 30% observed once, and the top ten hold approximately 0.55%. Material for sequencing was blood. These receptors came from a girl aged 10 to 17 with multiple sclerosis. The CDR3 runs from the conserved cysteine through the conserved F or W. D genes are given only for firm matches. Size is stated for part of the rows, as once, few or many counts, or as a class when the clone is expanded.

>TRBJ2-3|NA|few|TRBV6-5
TGTGCCAGCAGTTGGTTGGGCTCAGATACGCAGTATTTT
CASSWLGSDTQYF
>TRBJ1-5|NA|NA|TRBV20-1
TGCAGTGCTAGCTCATCCAGGGGAGGCAATCAGCCCCAGCATTTT
CSASSSRGGNQPQHF
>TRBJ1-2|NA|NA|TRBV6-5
TGTGCCGGCAGTTACTCGTTACAGAATTATGGCTACACCTTC
CAGSYSLQNYGYTF
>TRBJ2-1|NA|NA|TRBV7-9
TGTGCCAGCAGCCGAACAGGGTATGAGCAGTTCTTC
CASSRTGYEQFF
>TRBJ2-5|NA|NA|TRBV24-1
TGTGCCACCAGTGACACAACAGGGCCGGGTCGATTGGGAAAAGAGACCCAGTACTTC
CATSDTTGPGRLGKETQYF
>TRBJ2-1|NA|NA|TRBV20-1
TGCAGTCTGGGTGGCTCCTACAATGAGCAGTTCTTC
CSLGGSYNEQFF
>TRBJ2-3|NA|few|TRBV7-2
TGTGCCAGCAGCTTAGCTACGGGAGCAGATACGCAGTATTTT
CASSLATGADTQYF
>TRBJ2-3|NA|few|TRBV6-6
TGTGCCAGCAGTTATGGCGACCGTACAGATACGCAGTATTTT
CASSYGDRTDTQYF
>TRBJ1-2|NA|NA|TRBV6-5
TGTGCCAGCAAATCGATCGATGGCTACACCTTC
CASKSIDGYTF
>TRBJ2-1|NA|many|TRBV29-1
TGCAGCGTATCGGGGAACATTGGGAATGAGCAGTTCTTC
CSVSGNIGNEQFF
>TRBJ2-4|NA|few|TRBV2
TGTGCCAGCAGTGAAATGGGGGGCATAGCCAAAAACATTCAGTACTTC
CASSEMGGIAKNIQYF
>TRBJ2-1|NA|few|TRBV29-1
TGCAGCGTTGAAGTTCTGGCGAGCTCCTACAATGGGCAGTTCTTC
CSVEVLASSYNGQFF
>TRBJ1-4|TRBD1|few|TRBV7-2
TGTGCCAGCAGCTCTCCGGGACAGCGGAATGAAAAACTGTTTTTT
CASSSPGQRNEKLFF
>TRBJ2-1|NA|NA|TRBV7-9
TGTGCCAGCCTCCGGGAGTACAATGAGCGGTTCTTC
CASLREYNERFF
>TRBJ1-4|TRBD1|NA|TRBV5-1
TGCGCCGGCAGCCGGGACAGGGCCGATGAAAAACTGTTTTTT
CAGSRDRADEKLFF
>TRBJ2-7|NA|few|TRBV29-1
TGCAGCGTTGAAGACCACTACGAGCAGTACTTC
CSVEDHYEQYF
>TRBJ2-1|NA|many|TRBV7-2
TGTGCCAGCAGCTTGCGGAGCGGCTACAATGAGCAGTTCTTC
CASSLRSGYNEQFF
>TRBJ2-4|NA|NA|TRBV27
TGTGCCAGCAGTCGGGACGGAGGCATTCAGTACTTC
CASSRDGGIQYF
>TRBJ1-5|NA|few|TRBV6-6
TGTGCCAGCAGTTACCTCAATCCGGGGAAATATCAGCCCCAGCATTTT
CASSYLNPGKYQPQHF
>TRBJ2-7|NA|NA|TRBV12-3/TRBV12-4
TGTGCCAGCAGTCATGGGGCAGAACCCTACGAGCAGTACTTC
CASSHGAEPYEQYF
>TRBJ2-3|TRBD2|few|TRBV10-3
TGTGCCATCAGTGAGGTAGCGGGAGCAACAGATACGCAGTATTTT
CAISEVAGATDTQYF
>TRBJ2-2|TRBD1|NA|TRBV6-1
TGTGCCAGCAGCCCCAAGACAGGGATCGGGGAGCTGTTTTTT
CASSPKTGIGELFF
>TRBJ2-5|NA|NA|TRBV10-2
TGCGCCAGCAGTGTCGGACATTACCAAGAGACCCAGTACTTC
CASSVGHYQETQYF
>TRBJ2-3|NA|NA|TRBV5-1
TGCGCCAGCAGGACGAACCCACTAGCCGGAGGCACAGATACGCAGTATTTT
CASRTNPLAGGTDTQYF
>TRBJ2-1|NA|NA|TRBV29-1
TGCAGCGTTGCACCCACGGGGGCAAATGAGCAGTTCTTC
CSVAPTGANEQFF
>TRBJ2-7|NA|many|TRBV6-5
TGTGCCAGCAGGGACACAGCTGACTACGAGCAGTACTTC
CASRDTADYEQYF
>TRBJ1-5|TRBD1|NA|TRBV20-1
TGCAGTGCCGGGGGACAGGGGGCTAGGGTCTTTCAGCCCCAGCATTTT
CSAGGQGARVFQPQHF
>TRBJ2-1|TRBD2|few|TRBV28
TGTGCCAGCAGTTTTGCGACTAGCGGGAGGAATGAGCAGTTCTTC
CASSFATSGRNEQFF
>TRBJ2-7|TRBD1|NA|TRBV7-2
TGTGCCAGCAGCTTAGTACCGACAGGGGTCAAGAACGAGCAGTACTTC
CASSLVPTGVKNEQYF
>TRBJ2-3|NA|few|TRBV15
TGTGCCACCAGCAGCAGTTTGTCCAAGAATAGGATAGATACGCAGTATTTT
CATSSSLSKNRIDTQYF
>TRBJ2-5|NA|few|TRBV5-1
TGCGCCAGCAGCTTGGTGCAGGGGAGGGCCCATGAGCAGTACTTC
CASSLVQGRAHEQYF
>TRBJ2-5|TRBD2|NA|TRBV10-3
TGTGCCATCAGTGCGGGACTAGCGGGGCAAGAGACCCAGTACTTC
CAISAGLAGQETQYF
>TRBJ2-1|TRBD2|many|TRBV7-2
TGTGCCAGCAGATCTAGCGGGGGGACTTACAATGAGCAGTTCTTC
CASRSSGGTYNEQFF
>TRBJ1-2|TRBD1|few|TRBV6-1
TGTGCCATCAGAAAGACAGGGGACTATGGCTACACCTTC
CAIRKTGDYGYTF
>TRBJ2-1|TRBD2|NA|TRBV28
TGTGCCAGCAGCCTTGGGACTAGCGCGTACCGGGAGCAGTTCTTC
CASSLGTSAYREQFF
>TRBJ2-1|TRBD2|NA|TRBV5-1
TGCGCCAGCAGCTCGGGAGGGAATTACAATGAGCAGTTCTTC
CASSSGGNYNEQFF
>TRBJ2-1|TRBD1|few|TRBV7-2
TGTGCCAGCAGCTTAGCGGGCTCGGGGACAGGGGTCCATGAGCAGTTCTTC
CASSLAGSGTGVHEQFF
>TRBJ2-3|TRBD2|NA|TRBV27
TGTGCCAGCAGTTTATTTAACGGTTGGGGGCTAGCGGGGGACACAGATACGCAGTATTTT
CASSLFNGWGLAGDTDTQYF
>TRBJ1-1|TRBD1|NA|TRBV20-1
TGCAGTGCTAGAGTGGACAGGAGATGGGCTGAAGCTTTCTTT
CSARVDRRWAEAFF
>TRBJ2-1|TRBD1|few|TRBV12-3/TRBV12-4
TGTGCCAGCGCGGCCGGGCAGGGGGCCTACAATGAGCAGTTCTTC
CASAAGQGAYNEQFF
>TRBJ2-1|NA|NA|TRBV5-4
TGTGCCAGCAGCTTGGGAGGGGCCGCATTTGAGCAGTTCTTC
CASSLGGAAFEQFF
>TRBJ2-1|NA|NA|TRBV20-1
TGCAGTACAGAGAGGTCAGGGGGGTCCTACAATGAGCAGTTCTTC
CSTERSGGSYNEQFF